These T cell receptor beta chains were read from a single sample in a study of PD-L1 blockade in urothelial cancer. Generated by immunoSEQ multiplex PCR, the TCRdb table keeps only in-frame clones and is missing some. The top ten hold less than 15% of the sample, which has about 43,000 clones, 83% seen once. Here the sequenced sample was PBMCs, taken around atezolizumab (anti-PD-L1) treatment. These receptors were taken from a man between 60 and 70 years old with urothelial cancer. Both conserved end residues are part of each CDR3. The D gene is left open where the match is weak. Clone size, where shown, is once, few, many, or a class for clones that have expanded.

v_gene	d_gene	j_gene	abundance	CDR3aa	CDR3nt
TRBV11-2	TRBD1	TRBJ2-5	.	CASSFGLGQGMETQYF	TGTGCCAGCAGCTTCGGCTTGGGACAGGGGATGGAGACCCAGTACTTC
TRBV19	.	TRBJ1-6	few	CASSTRVDSPLHF	TGTGCCAGTAGTACCAGGGTTGATTCACCCCTCCACTTT
TRBV7-7	.	TRBJ2-5	.	CASSVSLVGGETQYF	TGTGCTAGCAGCGTATCTCTAGTAGGGGGAGAGACCCAGTACTTC
TRBV19	TRBD1	TRBJ2-5	.	CASSTSGGETQYF	TGTGCCAGTAGTACCTCAGGGGGAGAGACCCAGTACTTC
TRBV15	TRBD1	TRBJ1-2	.	CATSRAGQHYGYTF	TGTGCCACCAGCAGAGCGGGACAGCACTATGGCTACACCTTC
TRBV2	.	TRBJ2-7	.	CASSEDTTVYEQYF	TGTGCCAGCAGTGAAGACACGACTGTTTACGAGCAGTACTTC
TRBV30	.	TRBJ1-1	.	CAWSITRNTEAFF	TGTGCCTGGAGTATAACAAGGAACACTGAAGCTTTCTTT
TRBV2	.	TRBJ1-2	.	CASSDGQLLLGYTF	TGTGCCAGCAGTGATGGGCAGCTCCTACTTGGCTACACCTTC
TRBV28	TRBD2	TRBJ2-2	.	CASSGPLAGGTIRELFF	TGTGCCAGCAGTGGACCCTTAGCGGGGGGCACTATCCGGGAGCTGTTTTTT
TRBV27	.	TRBJ2-2	.	CASSLGGAGTGELFF	TGTGCCAGCAGTTTAGGAGGGGCGGGGACCGGGGAGCTGTTTTTT
TRBV14	.	TRBJ1-2	.	CASSQDYRARGYTF	TGTGCCAGCAGCCAAGATTACAGGGCACGAGGCTACACCTTC
TRBV21-1	.	TRBJ2-7	few	CASSSRDSISYEQYF	TGTGCCAGCAGCAGCCGGGACAGCATCTCCTACGAGCAGTACTTC
TRBV11-2	TRBD2	TRBJ2-3	.	CASSFVTGGRDTQYF	TGTGCCAGCAGCTTTGTGACGGGGGGTAGGGATACGCAGTATTTT
TRBV6-1	.	TRBJ1-6	.	CASSESQGDNSPLHF	TGTGCCAGCAGTGAATCACAGGGAGATAATTCACCCCTCCACTTT
TRBV27	TRBD1	TRBJ1-6	.	CASGLATGARSPLHF	TGTGCCAGCGGCCTAGCGACAGGGGCCCGGTCACCCCTCCACTTT
TRBV2	.	TRBJ2-5	.	CASSADIQETQYF	TGTGCCAGCAGCGCGGACATCCAAGAGACCCAGTACTTC
TRBV6-5	.	TRBJ1-2	.	CASSYSRAPDYGYTF	TGTGCCAGCAGTTACTCGAGGGCCCCGGACTATGGCTACACCTTC
TRBV30	TRBD1	TRBJ1-2	.	CAWSAQGVGGYTF	TGTGCCTGGAGTGCGCAGGGGGTAGGTGGCTACACCTTC
TRBV6-5	.	TRBJ1-2	.	CASSGNSRNYGYTF	TGTGCCAGCAGTGGAAACAGCCGAAACTATGGCTACACCTTC
TRBV4-1	.	TRBJ2-7	.	CASSQEPTVLGAYEQYF	TGCGCCAGCAGCCAGGAACCGACAGTGTTGGGCGCCTACGAGCAGTACTTC
TRBV20-1	.	TRBJ2-5	.	CSAGAAETQYF	TGCAGTGCAGGGGCGGCGGAGACCCAGTACTTC
TRBV28	TRBD1	TRBJ2-7	.	CAGGQGAGEQYF	TGTGCCGGTGGACAGGGTGCGGGCGAGCAGTACTTC
TRBV18	.	TRBJ1-2	.	CASSHPIQGRNGYTF	TGTGCCAGCTCACATCCCATTCAGGGGCGGAATGGCTACACCTTC
TRBV7-2	.	TRBJ1-5	.	CASTSDRNQPQHF	TGTGCCAGCACCTCGGACAGAAATCAGCCCCAGCATTTT
TRBV29-1	.	TRBJ2-1	.	CSVDEGLPYNEQFF	TGCAGCGTTGATGAGGGCCTACCTTACAATGAGCAGTTCTTC
TRBV28	TRBD1	TRBJ2-5	.	CASSQGARETQYF	TGTGCCAGCAGCCAGGGGGCGCGGGAGACCCAGTACTTC
TRBV7-2	.	TRBJ2-1	.	CASSSETSNLYNEQFF	TGTGCCAGCAGCTCCGAAACTAGTAACCTCTACAATGAGCAGTTCTTC
TRBV5-5	.	TRBJ2-5	.	CASSLLTDRGETQYF	TGTGCCAGCAGCTTGCTTACTGACCGGGGGGAGACCCAGTACTTC
TRBV5-4	.	TRBJ2-3	.	CASNPSPSDTQYF	TGTGCCAGCAACCCTTCTCCCAGTGATACGCAGTATTTT
TRBV6-1	.	TRBJ2-2	.	CASSGRWGQDTGELFF	TGTGCCAGCAGTGGCCGGTGGGGGCAGGACACCGGGGAGCTATTTTTT
TRBV19	TRBD1	TRBJ2-6	.	CASRTGGAGVLTF	TGTGCCAGTAGGACAGGGGGGGCCGGGGTCCTGACTTTC
TRBV6-6	.	TRBJ1-6	.	CASTTKGNTGNSPLHF	TGTGCCAGCACCACGAAAGGGAACACAGGGAATTCACCCCTCCACTTT
TRBV6-4	.	TRBJ1-1	.	CASSSGVNTEAFF	TGTGCCAGCAGCAGCGGTGTGAACACTGAAGCTTTCTTT
TRBV30	.	TRBJ2-3	.	CAWSYISDTQYF	TGTGCCTGGAGTTACATCTCAGATACGCAGTATTTT
TRBV6-5	TRBD1	TRBJ2-7	once	CASSYHGRGTYEQYF	TGTGCCAGCAGTTACCATGGCAGGGGGACCTACGAGCAGTACTTC
TRBV6-4	TRBD1	TRBJ2-2	.	CASSDRQGTGELFF	TGTGCCAGCAGTGACAGACAGGGTACCGGGGAGCTGTTTTTT
TRBV30	.	TRBJ2-3	.	CAWSPGLRRTDTQYF	TGTGCCTGGAGTCCCGGGTTGCGTCGAACAGATACGCAGTATTTT
TRBV6-1	TRBD2	TRBJ2-5	.	CASKRTSEYQETQYF	TGTGCCAGTAAAAGGACTAGCGAGTACCAAGAGACCCAGTACTTC
TRBV5-1	.	TRBJ1-1	.	CASSLIPVGEGATEAFF	TGCGCCAGCAGCTTGATTCCCGTCGGGGAAGGAGCCACTGAAGCTTTCTTT
TRBV7-9	.	TRBJ2-7	few	CASSSEGGTEQYF	TGTGCCAGCAGTTCAGAGGGCGGAACCGAGCAGTACTTC
TRBV6-1	TRBD2	TRBJ2-2	.	CASSVFGGGGNTGELFF	TGTGCCAGCAGTGTTTTCGGGGGGGGCGGGAACACCGGGGAGCTGTTTTTT
TRBV15	TRBD1	TRBJ2-7	.	CATSHPGGFDEQYF	TGTGCCACCAGCCATCCAGGGGGCTTCGACGAGCAGTACTTC
TRBV28	TRBD1	TRBJ2-7	.	CASSRTAMIRDRSSYEQYF	TGTGCCAGCAGTCGAACAGCCATGATCCGGGACAGAAGCTCCTACGAGCAGTACTTC
TRBV5-4	.	TRBJ2-7	.	CASSLPPGVDEQYF	TGTGCCAGCAGCTTGCCCCCAGGGGTGGACGAGCAGTACTTC